The present TCR beta chain was sequenced within a study of T cells in Graves' hyperthyroidism and ophthalmopathy. Whole-study findings and limits: Within blood appeared most thyroid clonotypes that had expanded above 0.001.

Researchers took RNA transcripts and amplified the TCR beta CDR3 regions from them. The primer set for the first-round RT-PCR of the TCR CDR3 was HTBI. MiXCR, applied by TCRdb to the multiplex PCR reads, yields one record per CDR3 protein. The table has around 600,000 distinct CDR3 sequences, around 13% seen once. The CDR3 contains 16 residues. V was shortened by 3 bases and J by 2 bases, with 14 bases between the two germline ends. This clonotype was picked up many times. The antigen is not known. This chain uses TRBV12-3 or TRBV12-4 with TRBJ1-5, with D possibly being TRBD1 (6 bases). The source is a woman aged 45 to 65 with Graves' ophthalmopathy. Sequencing was performed on blood. CDR3 DNA: TGTGCCAGCAGTTTTTGGGGGGCTCGTGGCAATCAGCCCCAGCATTTT. It is translated as CASSFWGARGNQPQHF.